The 23 T cell receptor beta chains reported below all come from one sample, sequenced in a study of blood T cell repertoires in COVID-19. The table came from immunoSEQ multiplex PCR; TCRdb's copy has only in-frame clones and leaves some out. The data show approximately 160,000 clones, roughly 87% seen once. The specimen sequenced was PBMCs or T cells enriched from blood (not recorded which). The receptors shown here come from a woman aged 50 to 60 who had recovered from COVID-19.

This rearrangement joins TRBV7-9 to TRBJ2-7; tentative D call: TRBD1 (5 bases). Per the germline V gene, CDR1 is SEHNR and CDR2 is FQNEAQ (reference sequence). The length of the CDR3 is 14 residues. The V end was cut by 3 bases, the J end by 5 bases, with 14 bases between. The CDR3 spells CASSFRQTGDEQYF. As DNA, the CDR3 is TGTGCCAGCAGCTTCAGACAGACTGGAGACGAGCAGTACTTC.

The chain recombines TRBV15 with TRBJ1-5, with a weak D call TRBD1 (5 bases). CDR3 length: 14 amino acids. Germline V gives CDR1 LNHNV, CDR2 YYDKDF (reference sequence). Trimming pared 0 bases from V and 5 bases from J, leaving 8 bases between. This CDR3 is CATSRDRGDQPQHF. DNA for the CDR3: TGTGCCACCAGCAGAGATCGGGGGGATCAGCCCCAGCATTTT.

This clone was counted a single time. V gene TRBV14 combines with J gene TRBJ1-3, with unresolved D. CDR3 size: 16 residues. In germline, CDR1 is SGHDN, CDR2 FVKESK. Trimming removed 1 base from V and 0 bases from J, with 10 bases in between. The CDR3 DNA reads TGTGCCAGCAGCCAAGTGCGGGGTGGCTCTGGAAACACCATATATTTT. This gives the protein CASSQVRGGSGNTIYF.

In its sample, this clone was seen once. CDR3 DNA sequence: TGTGCCAGCAGCCAAGGACTATACGCCTACGAGCAGTACTTC. Its protein is CASSQGLYAYEQYF. This rearrangement joins TRBV3-1 (or the pseudogene TRBV3-2) to TRBJ2-7; D possibly corresponds to TRBD2 (5 bases). From germline, CDR1 is LGHDT and CDR2 YNNKEL (reference sequence). Trimming pared 1 base from V and 2 bases from J, leaving 9 bases between. The CDR3 covers 14 residues.

The chain's CDR3 is CASSEQDRGLADTQYF. The CDR3, as DNA: TGTGCCAGCAGTGAGCAGGACAGGGGGCTTGCAGATACGCAGTATTTT. This chain connects TRBV6-4 to TRBJ2-3, with TRBD1 identical over 11 bases. The CDR3 extends over 16 amino acids. Germline-derived CDR1 and CDR2 are MRHNA and SNTAGT. The V gene end was trimmed by 3 bases and the J gene end by 4 bases; junction bases not matched to a gene: 6.

The V and J genes are TRBV11-2 and TRBJ2-1, with 11 bases lining up with TRBD2. The CDR3 consists of 15 residues. In germline, CDR1 is SGHAT, CDR2 FQNNGV. Losses at the gene ends were 7 bases for V and 2 bases for J; bases not matched to a gene: 4. DNA for the CDR3: TGTGCCAGCACCGTGACTAGCGGGGCCTACAATGAGCAGTTCTTC. Its protein product is CASTVTSGAYNEQFF.

J is TRBJ1-1 and V is TRBV4-1; D gene uncertain. Trimming shortened V by 5 bases and J by 7 bases, and 29 bases separated the two germline ends. There are 18 residues in the CDR3. Looked up from germline, CDR1 is MGHRA and CDR2 is YSYEKL. The CDR3 region is CASSSTPRGPSPPFEAFF. CDR3 bases: TGCGCCAGCAGCTCCACCCCCCGGGGTCCCTCCCCCCCCTTTGAAGCTTTCTTT.

This clone occurred once. The genes are TRBV19 and TRBJ1-4; tentative D call: TRBD1 (6 bases). The V gene lost 2 bases and the J gene lost 2 bases, with 12 bases spanning the gap. There are 16 residues in the CDR3. Germline V lookup: CDR1 LNHDA, CDR2 SQIVND (reference sequence). The CDR3 DNA reads as TGTGCCAGTAGTATAATATCTACAGGGACTAATGAAAAACTGTTTTTT. Its protein product is CASSIISTGTNEKLFF.

The genes are TRBV7-9 and TRBJ1-1, with D unresolved. CDR3 length equals 15 residues. Germline V gene sequence: CDR1 SEHNR, CDR2 FQNEAQ (reference sequence). Trimming took 1 base from V and 0 from J, leaving 9 bases between them. The CDR3 bases are TGTGCCAGCAGCTTAGTGACGGGGATGAACACTGAAGCTTTCTTT. Translating it yields CASSLVTGMNTEAFF.

This chain links TRBV9 with TRBJ1-1, with D possibly matching TRBD1 (6 bases). The V end was cut by 2 bases, the J end by 6 bases, with 14 bases between. The germline V gene has CDR1 SGDLS and CDR2 YYNGEE. CDR3 size: 14 residues. The CDR3 DNA follows: TGTGCCAGCAGCGTCCAAACAGGGATCGCTGAAGCTTTCTTT. Protein: CASSVQTGIAEAFF.

The J gene is TRBJ1-1, the V gene TRBV21-1; TRBD1 was called by the table and not checked on the DNA. TRBV21-1 is flagged as a pseudogene. This CDR3 has 13 residues. CDR3 residues: CASSHQGSTEAFF. The CDR3 region has the DNA TGTGCCAGCAGCCACCAGGGGAGCACTGAAGCTTTCTTT.

This chain links TRBV5-1 with TRBJ1-5; 11 nucleotides line up with TRBD1. In germline, CDR1 is SGHRS, CDR2 YFSETQ. V was clipped by 0 bases and J by 3 bases; unmatched bases: 2. The CDR3 consists of 16 residues. CDR3 bases: TGCGCCAGCAGCTTGGGGACAGGGGGCCTCAATCAGCCCCAGCATTTT. Translated: CASSLGTGGLNQPQHF.

The chain joins TRBV5-6 to TRBJ1-2, with 12 bases identical to TRBD1. V trimming: 4 bases; J trimming: 8 bases; junction bases outside the gene matches: 9. The CDR3 runs 15 residues. The V gene's germline CDR1 is SGHDT and CDR2 YYEEEE. CDR3 region: CASSEPGQGAFGYTF. CDR3 nucleotide sequence: TGTGCCAGCAGCGAACCGGGACAGGGGGCTTTCGGCTACACCTTC.

The chain joins TRBV7-2 to TRBJ2-7, with 16 bases matching TRBD2. The V and J ends lost 5 bases and 4 bases, in that order; junction bases with no gene match: 14. The CDR3 extends over 19 amino acids. Germline V gives CDR1 SGHTA, CDR2 FQGNSA. CDR3 sequence reads: CASSAKGLAGGPGFYEQYF. The DNA for the CDR3 is TGTGCCAGCAGCGCTAAGGGACTAGCGGGAGGGCCCGGGTTTTACGAGCAGTACTTC.

The rearrangement joins TRBV5-1 to TRBJ2-6, with D hard to call. Germline CDR1 reads SGHRS; CDR2 reads YFSETQ. Trimming pared 4 bases from V and 0 bases from J, leaving 8 bases between. This CDR3 has 15 residues. The CDR3 loop is CASSESSSGANVLTF. DNA of the CDR3: TGCGCCAGCAGCGAGTCGTCCTCTGGGGCCAACGTCCTGACTTTC.

This chain links TRBV27 with TRBJ2-7; no clear D gene. With 4 bases removed from V and 3 bases from J, the gap between germline ends came to 16 bases. The germline gives CDR1 MNHEY, CDR2 SMNVEV (reference sequence). CDR3 length: 15 residues. In nucleotides, the CDR3 is TGTGCCAGCAGTTCGATAACCACCACTGACTACGAGCAGTACTTC. Translation: CASSSITTTDYEQYF.

This chain connects TRBV3-1 (or the pseudogene TRBV3-2) to TRBJ1-1; TRBD1 is a possible D gene (5 bases). Germline V gene sequence: CDR1 LGHDT, CDR2 YNNKEL (reference sequence). This CDR3 has 16 amino acids. V lost 0 bases and J 1 base, leaving 12 bases between the germline ends. CDR3: CASSQDSGQENTEAFF. CDR3 DNA sequence: TGTGCCAGCAGCCAAGATTCCGGACAAGAGAACACTGAAGCTTTCTTT.

The rearrangement joins TRBV5-6 to TRBJ1-1, with a weak D call TRBD1 (5 bases). Germline V gene data show CDR1 as SGHDT and CDR2 as YYEEEE. CDR3 length: 15 amino acids. V was cut by 4 bases and J by 1 base, with 14 bases left in between. In nucleotides, the CDR3 is TGTGCCAGCAGCCAGCCGACCCAGGGGAACACTGAAGCTTTCTTT. Translated: CASSQPTQGNTEAFF.

The chain couples TRBV4-2 to TRBJ2-7; 8 bases map to TRBD2. The CDR3 runs to 16 residues. J gave up 4 bases and V 3 bases, and 11 bases lay outside the gene matches. From germline, CDR1 is LGHNA and CDR2 YNFKEQ. The CDR3 region has the DNA TGTGCCAGCAGCCAGGCCGGAGGACTAGCTACTTACGAGCAGTACTTC. It specifies CASSQAGGLATYEQYF.

V is TRBV7-9 and J is TRBJ2-5; no clear D. V was cut by 1 base and J by 4 bases, with 7 bases left in between. Germline V lookup: CDR1 SEHNR, CDR2 FQNEAQ (reference sequence). This CDR3 has 13 amino acids. The CDR3 DNA sequence: TGTGCCAGCAGCTTAGTCGGTGGAGAGACCCAGTACTTC. Amino acids: CASSLVGGETQYF.

The V call is TRBV6-2 or TRBV6-3, the J call TRBJ2-7; 7 bases agree with TRBD1. V was clipped by 0 bases and J by 3 bases; unmatched bases: 11. The CDR3 consists of 17 residues. Germline-derived CDR1 and CDR2 are MNHEY and SVGEGT. The CDR3 nucleotides are TGTGCCAGCAGTTACTCCCCCGTCTACAGGGGCGACTACGAGCAGTACTTC. Encoded protein: CASSYSPVYRGDYEQYF.

The chain is built from TRBV6-1 and TRBJ2-1; 9 positions agree with TRBD2. The CDR3 consists of 16 residues. The junction had 4 bases not matched to a gene; V was cut back by 4 bases and J by 0 bases. Germline CDR1 is MNHNS and CDR2 is SASEGT. CDR3 sequence reads: CASSAGTSPSYNEQFF. CDR3 DNA sequence: TGTGCCAGCAGTGCCGGGACTAGCCCCTCCTACAATGAGCAGTTCTTC.

The chain uses TRBV7-2 and TRBJ1-5, with a tentative D call TRBD1 (6 bases). The germline V gene encodes CDR1 SGHTA and CDR2 FQGNSA. This CDR3 is 15 amino acids long. V was shortened by 4 bases and J by 4 bases, with 14 bases between the two germline ends. CDR3 residues: CASSSAHRVNQPQHF. Here the CDR3 DNA reads TGTGCCAGCAGCTCCGCCCACAGGGTTAATCAGCCCCAGCATTTT.